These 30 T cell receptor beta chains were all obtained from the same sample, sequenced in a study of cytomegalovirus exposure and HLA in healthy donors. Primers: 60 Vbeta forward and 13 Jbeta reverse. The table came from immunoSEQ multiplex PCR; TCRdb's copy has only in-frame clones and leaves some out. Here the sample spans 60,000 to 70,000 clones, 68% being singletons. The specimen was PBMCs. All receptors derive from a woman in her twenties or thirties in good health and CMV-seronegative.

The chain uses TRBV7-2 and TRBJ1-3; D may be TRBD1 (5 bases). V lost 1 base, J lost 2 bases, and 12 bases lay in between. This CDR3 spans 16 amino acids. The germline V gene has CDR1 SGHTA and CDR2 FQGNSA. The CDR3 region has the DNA TGTGCCAGCAGCTTAGGCGCCAGGACAACTGGAAACACCATATATTTT. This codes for CASSLGARTTGNTIYF.

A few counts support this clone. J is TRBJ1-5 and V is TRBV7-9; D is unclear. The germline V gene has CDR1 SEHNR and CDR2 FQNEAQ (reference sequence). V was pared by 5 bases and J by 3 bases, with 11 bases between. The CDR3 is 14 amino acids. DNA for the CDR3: TGTGCCAGCAGCCTGGGGAGGGCCAATCAGCCCCAGCATTTT. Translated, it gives CASSLGRANQPQHF.

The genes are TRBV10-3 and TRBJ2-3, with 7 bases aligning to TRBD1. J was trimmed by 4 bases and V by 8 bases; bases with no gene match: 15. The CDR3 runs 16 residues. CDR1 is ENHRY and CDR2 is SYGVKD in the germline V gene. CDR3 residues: CAIGQAKTGLADTQYF. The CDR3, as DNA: TGTGCCATCGGCCAGGCCAAGACAGGGTTGGCAGATACGCAGTATTTT.

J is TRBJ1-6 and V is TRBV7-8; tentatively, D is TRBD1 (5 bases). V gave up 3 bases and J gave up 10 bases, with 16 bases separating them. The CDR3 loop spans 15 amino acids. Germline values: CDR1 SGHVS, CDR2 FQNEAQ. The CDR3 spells CASSLGLLTGSPLHF. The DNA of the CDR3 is TGTGCCAGCAGCTTGGGACTTCTCACCGGGTCACCCCTCCACTTT.

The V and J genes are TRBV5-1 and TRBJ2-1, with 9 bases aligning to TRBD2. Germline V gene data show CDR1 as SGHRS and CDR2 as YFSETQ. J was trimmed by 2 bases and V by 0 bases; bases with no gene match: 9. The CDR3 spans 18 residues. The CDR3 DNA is TGCGCCAGCAGCTTGGAGGGGCGGGGGGGCCTCACCTACAATGAGCAGTTCTTC. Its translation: CASSLEGRGGLTYNEQFF.

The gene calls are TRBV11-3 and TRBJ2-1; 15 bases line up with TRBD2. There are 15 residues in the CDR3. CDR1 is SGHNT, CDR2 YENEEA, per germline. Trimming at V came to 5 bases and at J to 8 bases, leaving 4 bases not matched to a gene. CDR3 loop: CASSLRTSGGDEQFF. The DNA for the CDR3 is TGTGCCAGCAGCCTTCGGACTAGCGGGGGGGATGAGCAGTTCTTC.

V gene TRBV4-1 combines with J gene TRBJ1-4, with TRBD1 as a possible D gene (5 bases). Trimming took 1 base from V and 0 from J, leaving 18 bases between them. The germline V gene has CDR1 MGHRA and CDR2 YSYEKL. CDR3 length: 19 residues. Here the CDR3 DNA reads TGCGCCAGCAGCCAAGTTTTAGCAGGGTCTGTTGCAACTAATGAAAAACTGTTTTTT. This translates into CASSQVLAGSVATNEKLFF.

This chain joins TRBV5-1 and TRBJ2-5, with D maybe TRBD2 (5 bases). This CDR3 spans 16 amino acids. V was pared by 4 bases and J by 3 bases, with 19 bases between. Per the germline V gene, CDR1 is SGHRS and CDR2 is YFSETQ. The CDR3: CASSLGPQSGKETQYF. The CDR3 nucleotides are TGCGCCAGCAGCCTCGGACCTCAAAGCGGAAAAGAGACCCAGTACTTC.

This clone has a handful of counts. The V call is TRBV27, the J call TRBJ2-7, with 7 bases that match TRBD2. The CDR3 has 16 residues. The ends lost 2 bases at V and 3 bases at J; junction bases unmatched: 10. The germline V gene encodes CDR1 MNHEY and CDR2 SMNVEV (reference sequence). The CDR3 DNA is TGTGCCAGCAGTTTACTATTCGGGACTACCTTCTACGAGCAGTACTTC. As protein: CASSLLFGTTFYEQYF.

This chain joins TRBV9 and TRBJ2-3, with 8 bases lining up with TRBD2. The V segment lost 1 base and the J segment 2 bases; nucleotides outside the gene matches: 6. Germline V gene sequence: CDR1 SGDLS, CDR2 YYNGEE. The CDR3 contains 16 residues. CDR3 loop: CASSVNAGGDTDTQYF. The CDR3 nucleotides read TGTGCCAGCAGCGTAAATGCGGGGGGCGACACAGATACGCAGTATTTT.

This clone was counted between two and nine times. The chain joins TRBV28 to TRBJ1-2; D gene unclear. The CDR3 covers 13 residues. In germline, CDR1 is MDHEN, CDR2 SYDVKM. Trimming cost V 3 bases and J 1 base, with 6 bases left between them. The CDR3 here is CASSFRYNYGYTF. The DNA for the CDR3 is TGTGCCAGCAGTTTCAGGTATAACTATGGCTACACCTTC.

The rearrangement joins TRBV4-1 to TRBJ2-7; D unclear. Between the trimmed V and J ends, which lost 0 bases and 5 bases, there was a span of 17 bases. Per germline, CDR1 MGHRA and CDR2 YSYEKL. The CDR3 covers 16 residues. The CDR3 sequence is CASSQDPRKFADEQYF. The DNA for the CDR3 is TGCGCCAGCAGCCAAGATCCCCGTAAGTTTGCGGACGAGCAGTACTTC.

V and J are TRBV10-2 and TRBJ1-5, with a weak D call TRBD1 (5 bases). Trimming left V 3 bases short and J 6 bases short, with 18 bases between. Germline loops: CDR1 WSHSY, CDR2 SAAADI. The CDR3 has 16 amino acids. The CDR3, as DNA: TGCGCCAGCAGTGATACCCTCGGAGGGGAGAGTCAGCCCCAGCATTTT. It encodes CASSDTLGGESQPQHF.

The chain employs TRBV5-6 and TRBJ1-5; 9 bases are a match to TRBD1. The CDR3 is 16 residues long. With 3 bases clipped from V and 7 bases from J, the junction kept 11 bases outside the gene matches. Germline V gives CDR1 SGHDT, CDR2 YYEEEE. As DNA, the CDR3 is TGTGCCAGCAGCTACCTCTCACAGGGGGCAGGACAGCCCCAGCATTTT. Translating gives CASSYLSQGAGQPQHF.

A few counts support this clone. This CDR3 is CAISASGVGNTIYF. The DNA for the CDR3 is TGTGCCATCAGTGCCTCAGGGGTGGGAAACACCATATATTTT. The gene calls are TRBV10-3 and TRBJ1-3; D is perhaps TRBD1 (6 bases). Trimming took 4 bases from V and 4 from J, leaving 11 bases between them. Germline CDR1 is ENHRY and CDR2 is SYGVKD. There are 14 residues in the CDR3.

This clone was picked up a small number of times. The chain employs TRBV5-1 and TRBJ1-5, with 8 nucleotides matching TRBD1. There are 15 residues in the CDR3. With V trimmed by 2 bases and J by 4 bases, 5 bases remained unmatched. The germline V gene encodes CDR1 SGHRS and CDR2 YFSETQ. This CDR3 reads CASSLTGQENQPQHF. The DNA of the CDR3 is TGCGCCAGCAGCTTAACGGGACAGGAGAATCAGCCCCAGCATTTT.

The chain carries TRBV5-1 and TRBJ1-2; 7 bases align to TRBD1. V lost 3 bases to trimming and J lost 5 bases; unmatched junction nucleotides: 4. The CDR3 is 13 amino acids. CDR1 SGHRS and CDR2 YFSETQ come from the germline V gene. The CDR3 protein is CASSSGQTYGYTF. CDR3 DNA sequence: TGCGCCAGCAGCTCGGGACAGACTTATGGCTACACCTTC.

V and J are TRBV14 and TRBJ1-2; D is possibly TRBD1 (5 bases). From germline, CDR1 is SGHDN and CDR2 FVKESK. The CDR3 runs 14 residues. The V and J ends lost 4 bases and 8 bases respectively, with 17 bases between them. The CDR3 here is CASSRGGRVGGYTF. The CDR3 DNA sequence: TGTGCCAGCAGCCGGGGCGGTAGAGTCGGAGGCTACACCTTC.

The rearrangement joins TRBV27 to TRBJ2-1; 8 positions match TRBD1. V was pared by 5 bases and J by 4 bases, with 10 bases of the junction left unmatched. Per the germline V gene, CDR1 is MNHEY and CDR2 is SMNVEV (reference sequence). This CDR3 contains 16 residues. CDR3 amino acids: CASSRLLQGAYNEQFF. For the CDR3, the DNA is TGTGCCAGCAGTCGGTTGCTCCAGGGGGCTTACAATGAGCAGTTCTTC.

CDR3 sequence: CASSPDRGTDSGNTIYF. The CDR3 nucleotides read TGTGCCAGCAGCCCGGACAGGGGAACCGACTCTGGAAACACCATATATTTT. This chain connects TRBV2 to TRBJ1-3; 9 positions match TRBD1. Looked up from germline, CDR1 is SNHLY and CDR2 is FYNNEI. The junction had 9 bases not matched to a gene; V was cut back by 6 bases and J by 0 bases. This CDR3 has 17 residues. The variable domain in full, with the rest retrieved from reference TRBV2 and TRBJ1-3, is EPEVTQTPSHQVTQMGQEVILRCVPISNHLYFYWYRQILGQKVEFLVSFYNNEISEKSEIFDDQFSVERPDGSNFTLKIRSTKLEDSAMYFCASSPDRGTDSGNTIYFGEGSWLTVV.

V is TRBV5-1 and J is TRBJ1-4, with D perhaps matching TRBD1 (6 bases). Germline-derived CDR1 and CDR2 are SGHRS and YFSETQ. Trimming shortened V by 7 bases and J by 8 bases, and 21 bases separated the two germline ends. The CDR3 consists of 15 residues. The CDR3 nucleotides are TGCGCCAGCCGTCCGACGGGGGGCCTGTTAGAAAAACTGTTTTTT. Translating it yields CASRPTGGLLEKLFF.

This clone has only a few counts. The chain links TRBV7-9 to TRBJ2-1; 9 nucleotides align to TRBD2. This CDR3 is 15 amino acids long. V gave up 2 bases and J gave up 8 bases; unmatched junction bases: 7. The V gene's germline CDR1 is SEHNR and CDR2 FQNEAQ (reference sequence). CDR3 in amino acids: CASSLTLAGRDEQFF. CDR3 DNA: TGTGCCAGCAGCTTAACACTAGCGGGCCGGGATGAGCAGTTCTTC.

DNA of the CDR3: TGTGCCAGCTCACCTGCCGCAGGTCCATATAACTATGGCTACACCTTC. Translating gives CASSPAAGPYNYGYTF. The J gene is TRBJ1-2, the V gene TRBV18; no definite D call. CDR1 is KGHSH and CDR2 is LQKENI in the germline V gene. There are 16 residues in the CDR3. V was cut by 3 bases and J by 1 base, with 15 bases left in between.

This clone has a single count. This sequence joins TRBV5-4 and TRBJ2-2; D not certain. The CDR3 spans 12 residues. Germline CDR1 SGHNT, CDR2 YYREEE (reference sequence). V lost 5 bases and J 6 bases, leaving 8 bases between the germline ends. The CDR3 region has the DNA TGTGCCAGCAGTGGCTGGTCCGGGGAGCTGTTTTTT. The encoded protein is CASSGWSGELFF. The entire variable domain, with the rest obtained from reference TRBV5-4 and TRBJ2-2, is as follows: ETGVTQSPTHLIKTRGQQVTLRCSSQSGHNTVSWYQQALGQGPQFIFQYYREEENGRGNFPPRFSGLQFPNYSSELNVNALELDDSALYLCASSGWSGELFFGEGSRLTVL.

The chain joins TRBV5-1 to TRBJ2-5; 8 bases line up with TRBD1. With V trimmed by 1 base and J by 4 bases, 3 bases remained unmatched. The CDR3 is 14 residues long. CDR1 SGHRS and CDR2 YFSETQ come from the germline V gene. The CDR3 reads CASSLTGGGETQYF. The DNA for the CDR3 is TGCGCCAGCAGCTTGACAGGGGGTGGAGAGACCCAGTACTTC.

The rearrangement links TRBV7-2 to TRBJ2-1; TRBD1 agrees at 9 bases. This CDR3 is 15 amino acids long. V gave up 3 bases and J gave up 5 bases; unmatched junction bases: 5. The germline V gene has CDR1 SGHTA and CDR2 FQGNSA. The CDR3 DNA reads TGTGCCAGCAGCTTCCCGGGACAGGGACACAATGAGCAGTTCTTC. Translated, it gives CASSFPGQGHNEQFF.

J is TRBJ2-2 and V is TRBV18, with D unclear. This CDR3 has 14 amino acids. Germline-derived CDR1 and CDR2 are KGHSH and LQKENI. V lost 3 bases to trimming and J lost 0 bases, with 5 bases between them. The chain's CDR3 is CASSPPTNTGELFF. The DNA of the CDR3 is TGTGCCAGCTCACCCCCAACGAACACCGGGGAGCTGTTTTTT.

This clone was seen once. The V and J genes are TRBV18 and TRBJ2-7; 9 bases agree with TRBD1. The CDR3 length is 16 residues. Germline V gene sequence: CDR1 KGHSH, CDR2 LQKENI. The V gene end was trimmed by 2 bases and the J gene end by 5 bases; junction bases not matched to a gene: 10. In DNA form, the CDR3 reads TGTGCCAGCTCACCAGGGACGGGACAGGGAGACCACGAGCAGTACTTC. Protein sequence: CASSPGTGQGDHEQYF.

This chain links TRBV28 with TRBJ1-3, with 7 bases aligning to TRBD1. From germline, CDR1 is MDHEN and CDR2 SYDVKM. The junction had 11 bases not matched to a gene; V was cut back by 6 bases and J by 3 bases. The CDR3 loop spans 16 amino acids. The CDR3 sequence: CASSPRQGLFGNTIYF. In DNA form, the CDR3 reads TGTGCCAGCAGCCCCCGACAGGGCCTGTTTGGAAACACCATATATTTT.

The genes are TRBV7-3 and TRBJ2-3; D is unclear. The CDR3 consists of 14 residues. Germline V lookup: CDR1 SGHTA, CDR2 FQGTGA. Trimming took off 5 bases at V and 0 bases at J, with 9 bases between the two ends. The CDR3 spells CASSAQTSTDTQYF. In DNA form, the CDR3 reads TGTGCCAGCAGCGCTCAGACTAGCACAGATACGCAGTATTTT.